The clone carrying this T cell receptor (beta chain) was detected only a few times. Its target is unknown. This entry belongs to a study of vaccination and CD4 T cells after COVID-19. Time point meaning: late sampling 161 to 241 days after vaccination in a few convalescent patients. Treatment meaning: approximately nine-day PBMC culture with coronavirus spike peptide pools or control peptides (ViraFEST assay). Before TCRs were sequenced, ViraFEST expanded antigen-specific T cells with peptide pools. Cultured CD4+ T cell DNA was sequenced using the Oncomine TCR Beta short-read assay. The template was genomic DNA from cultured CD4+ T cells. TCRdb analysed the PCR reads with MiXCR anew, one entry per CDR3 protein. Among tens of thousands of distinct CDR3 sequences listed, roughly 27% were seen once. Study findings and constraints: Convalescent patients' vaccine-specific clones were spike mono-reactive in 304 of 307 cases.

The receptor's source is a human donor who had recovered from COVID-19. The material was CD4+ T cells from blood, cultured in vitro, obtained about 7 months after SARS-CoV-2 vaccination.

DNA for the CDR3: TGCGCCAGCAGCTTGGGGATGACGGGTACCTACGAGCAGTACTTC. This translates into CASSLGMTGTYEQYF. The chain combines TRBV5-1 with TRBJ2-7; D unresolved. Germline CDR1 and CDR2: SGHRS and YFSETQ. V gave up 0 bases and J gave up 2 bases, with 12 bases separating them. There are 15 residues in the CDR3. The entire variable domain, with the rest obtained from reference TRBV5-1 and TRBJ2-7, is as follows: KAGVTQTPRYLIKTRGQQVTLSCSPISGHRSVSWYQQTPGQGLQFLFEYFSETQRNKGNFPGRFSGRQFSNSRSEMNVSTLELGDSALYLCASSLGMTGTYEQYFGPGTRLTVT.